The 6 T cell receptor beta chains presented below share a single source sample, sequenced in a study of OX40 agonist ivuxolimab in advanced cancers. Libraries were constructed by the immunoSEQ multiplex PCR assay. TCRdb limited this immuneACCESS table to in-frame rearrangements with V and J called. A share of clones is missing; checked studies link under half to unresolved V genes, and the rest is unexplained. Present in this sample are about 15,000 clones, around three quarters of which were seen just once. About 14% of the sample lies in the top ten. The source was CD4+ or CD8+ T cells sorted from blood, collected in a trial of the OX40 agonist ivuxolimab. Receptors originate from an adult with an advanced solid tumor such as melanoma, head and neck, liver or kidney cancer.

The chain links TRBV11-2 to TRBJ2-7; D might be TRBD1 (6 bases). CDR3 length equals 12 residues. Trimming shortened V by 5 bases and J by 6 bases, and 11 bases separated the two germline ends. Looked up from germline, CDR1 is SGHAT and CDR2 is FQNNGV. CDR3 in amino acids: CASSQTGVEQYF. The CDR3 coding sequence is TGTGCCAGCAGCCAGACAGGTGTCGAGCAGTACTTC.

The chain combines TRBV7-9 with TRBJ1-6; D is possibly TRBD1 (5 bases). The germline CDR1 and CDR2 sequences are SEHNR and FQNEAQ (reference sequence). Trimming took 3 bases from V and 7 from J, leaving 13 bases between them. The CDR3 totals 15 residues. The CDR3 nucleotides are TGTGCCAGCAGCTTGCGAGACAGTTCAAATTCACCCCTCCACTTT. The encoded protein is CASSLRDSSNSPLHF.

CDR3 nucleotide sequence: TGTGCCAGCAGTTTATCCCCGACCGGTGGTTCACCCCTCCACTTT. Translation: CASSLSPTGGSPLHF. J is TRBJ1-6 and V is TRBV27, with D unclear. The V end lost 0 bases, the J end lost 9 bases, and 12 bases lay between the germline ends. The germline V gene has CDR1 MNHEY and CDR2 SMNVEV (reference sequence). The CDR3 contains 15 residues.

The table lists this clone with a few counts. The rearrangement joins TRBV6-1 to TRBJ2-3; D is tentatively TRBD1 or TRBD2 (5 bases each). CDR1 MNHNS and CDR2 SASEGT come from the germline V gene. The CDR3 has 17 residues. V was cut by 0 bases and J by 5 bases, with 18 bases left in between. DNA of the CDR3: TGTGCCAGCAGTGAAGCTCTGTTTGGCAGGGACGAAGATACGCAGTATTTT. Translation gives CASSEALFGRDEDTQYF.

The chain uses TRBV27 and TRBJ2-1, with TRBD2 identical over 14 bases. CDR1 and CDR2 from the germline V gene are MNHEY and SMNVEV (reference sequence). The CDR3 spans 14 residues. Trimming cost V 2 bases and J 15 bases; bases outside gene matches: 6. In DNA, the CDR3 is TGTGCCAGCAGTTTAGGGACTAGCGGGAGAGTGTCGTTCTTC. Its translation is CASSLGTSGRVSFF.

In its sample, this clone is medium-sized. The chain employs TRBV14 and TRBJ1-6; 12 bases line up with TRBD1. The CDR3 extends over 20 amino acids. CDR1 SGHDN and CDR2 FVKESK come from the germline V gene. J gave up 4 bases and V 7 bases, and 17 bases lay outside the gene matches. The CDR3 protein is CASIKTPGQGASVYNSPLHF. CDR3 DNA: TGTGCCAGCATAAAGACGCCGGGACAGGGGGCGTCGGTTTATAATTCACCCCTCCACTTT.